This T cell receptor beta chain comes out of a study of STAT5B mutations in CD4+ large granular lymphocyte leukemia. For this clone: What it binds is unknown.

Points from the study as a whole: CD4-sorted patient repertoires seemed more clonal than healthy CD4+ repertoires.

Germline V gene lookup returns CDR1 SGHDT and CDR2 YYEEEE. The CDR3 sequence is 15 residues long. The V and J ends lost 1 base and 0 bases respectively, with 11 bases between them. TCRdb's table, derived via immunoSEQ multiplex PCR, lists solely in-frame clones and lacks some. The data contain 45,000 to 50,000 clones, 65% to 85% of them singletons. This chain links TRBV5-6 with TRBJ2-7, with D unresolved. This receptor was taken from a human donor in good health. Source material: CD4+ T cells from blood buffy coats. This CDR3 reads CASSLRATLSYEQYF. CDR3 sequence (DNA): TGTGCCAGCAGCTTGCGAGCCACCCTCTCCTACGAGCAGTACTTC.